Below are 14 T cell receptor beta chains sequenced from a single sample in a study of shared clonotypes between healthy human individuals. Sequencing used immunoSEQ multiplex PCR; TCRdb keeps in-frame clones, though not all of them. The repertoire holds more than 1,200,000 clones, with roughly 98.5% as singletons. Material: naive CD4+ T cells sorted from blood. As for subset: CD45RA+ positively selected. The origin of the receptors is a man aged 30 to 39 in good health.

This rearrangement joins TRBV28 to TRBJ1-2, with TRBD1 as a possible D gene (6 bases). Germline V gene lookup returns CDR1 MDHEN and CDR2 SYDVKM. The V end lost 5 bases, the J end lost 13 bases, and 20 bases lay between the germline ends. CDR3 length: 13 amino acids. The CDR3 nucleotides are TGTGCCAGCAGTGTACTCCGTACAGGGTCTTCCACCTTC. It specifies CASSVLRTGSSTF.

DNA of the CDR3: TGTGCCAGCAGCTCGGCCCGAGACAGGGGTAATGAGCAGTTCTTC. It specifies CASSSARDRGNEQFF. V gene TRBV11-2 combines with J gene TRBJ2-1; TRBD1 matches 8 bases. Per the germline V gene, CDR1 is SGHAT and CDR2 is FQNNGV. J gave up 7 bases and V 4 bases, and 9 bases lay outside the gene matches. CDR3 length: 15 amino acids.

This chain uses TRBV6-6 with TRBJ1-5; no reliable D call. Germline lookup yields CDR1 MNHNY and CDR2 SVGAGI (reference sequence). Trimming removed 0 bases from V and 6 bases from J, with 3 bases in between. The CDR3 runs 12 residues. The CDR3 loop reads CASSYSIQPQHF. In nucleotides, the CDR3 is TGTGCCAGCAGTTACTCGATTCAGCCCCAGCATTTT.

The chain is built from TRBV29-1 and TRBJ1-1, with no clear D. The V gene's germline CDR1 is SQVTM and CDR2 ANQGSEA. The CDR3 has 12 residues. V was clipped by 5 bases and J by 5 bases, with 12 bases between them. DNA of the CDR3: TGCAGCGTTCTCATCCGGGAAACTGAAGCTTTCTTT. Its protein product is CSVLIRETEAFF. Looking up the rest from reference TRBV29-1 and TRBJ1-1 gives the full variable domain: SAVISQKPSRDICQRGTSLTIQCQVDSQVTMMFWYRQQPGQSLTLIATANQGSEATYESGFVIDKFPISRPNLTFSTLTVSNMSPEDSSIYLCSVLIRETEAFFGQGTRLTVV.

This clone was observed a single time. The chain has TRBV29-1 and TRBJ2-1; 9 positions match TRBD2. This CDR3 is built from 15 residues. Per the germline V gene, CDR1 is SQVTM and CDR2 is ANQGSEA. Trimming removed 6 bases from V and 2 bases from J; junction bases left unmatched: 8. In DNA form, the CDR3 reads TGCAGCGTCGGGACTAGCAGAAGAACCTACAATGAGCAGTTCTTC. Translating it yields CSVGTSRRTYNEQFF.

Concerning this clone itself: A much larger clone differs by one base, so this may be a read error. This sample includes further DNA sequences coding for the same CDR3. This chain links TRBV9 with TRBJ2-3, with D unresolved. V lost 3 bases to trimming and J lost 5 bases, with 4 bases between them. The germline V gene has CDR1 SGDLS and CDR2 YYNGEE. The CDR3 has 11 amino acids. CDR3 loop: CASSAGDTQYF. The CDR3 DNA sequence: TGTGCCAGCAGCGCAGGAGATACGCAGTATTTT. Combining the CDR3 with reference TRBV9 and TRBJ2-3 gives the whole variable domain DSGVTQTPKHLITATGQRVTLRCSPRSGDLSVYWYQQSLDQGLQFLIQYYNGEERAKGNILERFSAQQFPDLHSELNLSSLELGDSALYFCASSAGDTQYFGPGTRLTVL.

V is TRBV28 and J is TRBJ2-1; 8 bases match TRBD1. The CDR3 loop spans 19 amino acids. Germline assignment: CDR1 MDHEN and CDR2 SYDVKM. Trimming cost V 6 bases and J 0 bases; bases outside gene matches: 16. The CDR3 DNA reads TGTGCCAGCAGCCATGTTATAAGACAGGGGAGAAGCTCCTACAATGAGCAGTTCTTC. Residues: CASSHVIRQGRSSYNEQFF.

This CDR3 reads CASSEVDEQYF. CDR3 DNA sequence: TGTGCCAGTTCTGAAGTCGACGAGCAGTACTTC. The rearrangement joins TRBV7-2 to TRBJ2-7, with D uncertain. The germline V and J ends were trimmed by 9 bases and 5 bases, with 11 bases remaining between them. The CDR3 is 11 amino acids. Germline V gene sequence: CDR1 SGHTA, CDR2 FQGNSA.

The chain couples TRBV13 to TRBJ2-7, with TRBD2 matching 12 bases. CDR1 PRHDT and CDR2 FYEKMQ come from the germline V gene (reference sequence). The ends lost 4 bases at V and 2 bases at J; junction bases unmatched: 0. This CDR3 contains 14 residues. The CDR3 DNA reads as TGTGCCAGCAGCTGGACTAGCGGGGCCTACGAGCAGTACTTC. This encodes CASSWTSGAYEQYF.

The V gene is TRBV7-6, the J gene TRBJ2-1; perhaps TRBD1 as D (6 bases). V dropped 1 base and J dropped 5 bases, with 15 bases sitting between them. CDR1 and CDR2 (germline): SGHVS, FNYEAQ. The CDR3 loop spans 16 amino acids. The CDR3 coding sequence is TGTGCCAGCAGCTTAGGAGGGGGTACGACCCACAATGAGCAGTTCTTC. Its protein is CASSLGGGTTHNEQFF.

With regard to this clone: The same CDR3 also results from other DNA sequences found in this sample. The chain has TRBV18 and TRBJ1-5; TRBD1 is a possible D gene (5 bases). There are 15 residues in the CDR3. Trimming took off 3 bases at V and 2 bases at J, with 11 bases between the two ends. CDR1 and CDR2 (germline): KGHSH, LQKENI. The CDR3 sequence is CASSPRGLGNQPQHF. The DNA of the CDR3 is TGTGCCAGCTCACCGAGGGGATTAGGCAATCAGCCCCAGCATTTT.

The CDR3 DNA reads as TGCGCCAGCAGCTTGAGGACAGGGGCCCCGGAGCGGGTGTACTTC. Protein sequence: CASSLRTGAPERVYF. V is TRBV5-1 and J is TRBJ2-7; TRBD1 matches 9 bases. V lost 1 base, J lost 12 bases, and 14 bases stayed unmatched. CDR1 SGHRS and CDR2 YFSETQ come from the germline V gene. The CDR3 is made up of 15 amino acids.

V gene TRBV5-8 combines with J gene TRBJ2-3; 14 bases are shared with TRBD2. With V trimmed by 4 bases and J by 3 bases, 4 bases remained unmatched. This CDR3 comprises 16 residues. The V gene's germline CDR1 is SGHTS and CDR2 YDEGEE. CDR3 bases: TGTGCCAGCAGCAGCGGACTAGCGGGAGGTACAGATACGCAGTATTTT. It is translated as CASSSGLAGGTDTQYF.

The chain combines TRBV18 with TRBJ2-7; TRBD2 agrees at 7 bases. Germline-derived CDR1 and CDR2 are KGHSH and LQKENI. V was clipped by 3 bases and J by 3 bases; unmatched bases: 5. The CDR3 covers 14 residues. The chain's CDR3 is CASSPGLGFYEQYF. The CDR3 DNA is TGTGCCAGCTCACCCGGACTAGGTTTCTACGAGCAGTACTTC.